Shown below are 3 T cell receptor beta chains from a single sample sequenced in a study of shared clonotypes between healthy human individuals. The table came from immunoSEQ multiplex PCR; TCRdb's copy has only in-frame clones and leaves some out. In the table there are hundreds of thousands of clones, about two thirds of which are singletons. Sequenced input: memory CD4+ T cells sorted from blood. Stated subset: CD45RA-negative fraction. All receptors derive from a woman aged 30 to 39 in good health.

The J gene is TRBJ2-3, the V gene TRBV28, with 10 bases identical to TRBD2. Germline-derived CDR1 and CDR2 are MDHEN and SYDVKM. V shed 7 bases, J shed 4 bases, and the junction held 8 bases outside the gene matches. This CDR3 is built from 15 residues. The CDR3 spells CASTVAGGQSDTQYF. CDR3 in DNA: TGTGCCAGCACCGTAGCGGGAGGACAATCAGATACGCAGTATTTT.

This clone appeared a single time. As DNA, the CDR3 is TGCAGCGTCCCGGCTGCGGGGGCCCCCGGGGCCAACGTCCTGACTTTC. This gives the protein CSVPAAGAPGANVLTF. J is TRBJ2-6 and V is TRBV29-1; TRBD2 is a possible D gene (7 bases). The CDR3 has 16 residues. The V gene lost 6 bases and the J gene lost 4 bases, with 19 bases spanning the gap. The germline V gene encodes CDR1 SQVTM and CDR2 ANQGSEA.

V is TRBV19 and J is TRBJ2-3, with unresolved D. CDR3 size: 14 residues. The V gene's germline CDR1 is LNHDA and CDR2 SQIVND (reference sequence). The V gene lost 1 base and the J gene lost 3 bases, with 8 bases spanning the gap. In DNA, the CDR3 is TGTGCCAGTAGTATAGGGGATCCAACAGATACGCAGTATTTT. This sequence encodes CASSIGDPTDTQYF. The full variable domain, in which reference TRBV19 and TRBJ2-3 provide the parts outside the CDR3, is DGGITQSPKYLFRKEGQNVTLSCEQNLNHDAMYWYRQDPGQGLRLIYYSQIVNDFQKGDIAEGYSVSREKKESFPLTVTSAQKNPTAFYLCASSIGDPTDTQYFGPGTRLTVL.